This T cell receptor (beta chain) was captured in a study of blood T cell repertoires in COVID-19. Study-wide context: COVID-19 samples collected from the United States, Italy and Spain covered acute and convalescent phases.

This clone occurred a few times. Recruits, aged about 18 to 95 years, lived in under 25 US areas. Within the 2 weeks before study entry, each person in the exposed group met a COVID-19 case. The CDR3 is 15 amino acids. Per the germline V gene, CDR1 is SEHNR and CDR2 is FQNEAQ (reference sequence). The V and J ends lost 5 bases and 3 bases, in that order; junction bases with no gene match: 6. Sequencing used immunoSEQ multiplex PCR; TCRdb keeps in-frame clones, though not all of them. The sample holds about 300,000 clones, around nine tenths seen once. The sequence was obtained from a woman aged 45-59 years who had been exposed to COVID-19. This chain uses TRBV7-9 with TRBJ1-1; TRBD1 matches at 10 bases. The source material was PBMCs or T cells enriched from blood (not recorded which). The CDR3 DNA reads TGTGCCAGCAGCGGCCGACAGGGGGCGGACACTGAAGCTTTCTTT. It codes for CASSGRQGADTEAFF.